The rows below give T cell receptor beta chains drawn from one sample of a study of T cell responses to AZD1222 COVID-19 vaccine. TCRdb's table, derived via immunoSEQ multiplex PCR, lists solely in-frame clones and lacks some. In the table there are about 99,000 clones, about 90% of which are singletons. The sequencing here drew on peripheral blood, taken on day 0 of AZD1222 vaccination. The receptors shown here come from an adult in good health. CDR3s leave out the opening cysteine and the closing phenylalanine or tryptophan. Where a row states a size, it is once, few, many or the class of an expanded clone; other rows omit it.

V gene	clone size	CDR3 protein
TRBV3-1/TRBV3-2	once	ASSPGQGRTYNSPLH
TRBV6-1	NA	ASSEARGTEVSGANVLT
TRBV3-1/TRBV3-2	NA	ASGLPGLAGGPDEQY
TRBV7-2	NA	ASNRQGGMNTEAF
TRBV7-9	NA	ASSSPSAHLGGYT
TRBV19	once	ASSIGQREVRY
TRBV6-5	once	ASSMTGGVQY
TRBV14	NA	ASSQDPLGGTDTQY
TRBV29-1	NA	SVAPGQGQETQY
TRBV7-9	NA	ASSLGGAGTDEQF
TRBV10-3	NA	ATYRGNTGELF
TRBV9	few	ASSAPQGAITDTQY
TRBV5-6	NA	ASSPGPNQPQH
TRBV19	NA	ASSIAPGALNSGANVLT
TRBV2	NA	ASSVEAGSSYEQY
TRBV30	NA	AWSSEHYGYT
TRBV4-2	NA	ASSQSFGGTNYGYT
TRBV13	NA	ASSFAGGAQPQH
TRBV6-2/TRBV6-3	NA	ASSPQGRNTEAF
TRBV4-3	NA	ASSPSGANVLT
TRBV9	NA	ASSAVGWGGSYNEQF
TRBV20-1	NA	SASSNYGYT
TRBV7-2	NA	ASSIGTPEQGEQF
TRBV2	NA	ASRGQGNEDYGYT
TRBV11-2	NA	ASSLDRTDYGYT
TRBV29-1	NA	SVGARGYT
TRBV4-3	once	ASSQELGWEQY
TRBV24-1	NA	ATSETGNQPQH